These T cell receptor beta chains were read from a single sample in a study of blood T cell repertoires in COVID-19. Sequenced by immunoSEQ multiplex PCR; TCRdb stores in-frame clones only, minus some. The sample consists of 100,000 or so clones, less than 85% of them appearing once. Sequences were obtained from peripheral blood. These receptors all come from a woman aged 60-75 years with acute or convalescent COVID-19. CDR3s include the opening cysteine and the closing phenylalanine or tryptophan. Fields, in order: J gene, clone size, D gene, V gene, CDR3 protein, CDR3 DNA. D genes are given only for firm matches. Some rows have no size entry. The others give once, few or many, or a class for an expanded clone.

TRBJ1-4,.,.,TRBV5-1,CASSLATRTAGNEKLFF,TGCGCCAGCAGCTTGGCTACCCGGACAGCTGGCAATGAAAAACTGTTTTTT
TRBJ1-5,.,TRBD1,TRBV5-1,CASSPEVGQGFQPQHF,TGCGCCAGCAGCCCGGAGGTGGGACAGGGGTTTCAGCCCCAGCATTTT
TRBJ1-4,.,TRBD1,TRBV28,CASSSPGQGNEKLFF,TGTGCCAGCAGCTCCCCAGGACAGGGCAATGAAAAACTGTTTTTT
TRBJ1-6,.,.,TRBV7-9,CASSLAGVSPLHF,TGTGCCAGCAGCTTAGCAGGAGTCTCACCCCTCCACTTT
TRBJ1-4,once,.,TRBV9,CASSVGNQETNEKLFF,TGTGCCAGCAGCGTCGGTAACCAGGAAACTAATGAAAAACTGTTTTTT
TRBJ1-4,.,TRBD1,TRBV4-2,CASSQGAANEKLFF,TGTGCCAGCAGTCAGGGGGCGGCTAATGAAAAACTGTTTTTT
TRBJ2-3,.,.,TRBV9,CASSHADTQYF,TGTGCCAGCAGCCACGCGGATACGCAGTATTTT
TRBJ2-3,.,TRBD1,TRBV2,CASSIRTGSTDTQYF,TGTGCCAGCAGCATTCGGACAGGAAGCACAGATACGCAGTATTTT
TRBJ1-6,.,TRBD1,TRBV9,CASSVAGGNNSPLHF,TGTGCCAGCAGCGTAGCAGGGGGAAATAATTCACCCCTCCACTTT
TRBJ2-2,.,TRBD2,TRBV24-1,CATLAGITGELFF,TGTGCCACCCTAGCGGGGATCACCGGGGAGCTGTTTTTT
TRBJ2-3,.,TRBD2,TRBV9,CASSVGSGGSTDTQYF,TGTGCCAGCAGCGTAGGTAGCGGGGGATCCACAGATACGCAGTATTTT
TRBJ2-1,.,TRBD2,TRBV9,CASSVVAGGYNEQFF,TGTGCCAGCAGCGTAGTAGCGGGGGGATACAATGAGCAGTTCTTC
TRBJ2-7,.,.,TRBV6-5,CASSYSRDRGLDAQF,TGTGCCAGCAGTTACTCCAGAGATAGGGGTCTCGACGCTCAATTC
TRBJ2-5,.,.,TRBV3-1/TRBV3-2,CASSPLVETQYF,TGTGCCAGCAGCCCCCTTGTAGAGACCCAGTACTTC
TRBJ1-5,.,.,TRBV28,CASSGSNQPQHF,TGTGCCAGCAGCGGTAGCAATCAGCCCCAGCATTTT
TRBJ1-1,.,TRBD1,TRBV6-6,CASRRIGVDRGNTEAFF,TGTGCCAGCAGACGAATAGGGGTGGACAGGGGGAACACTGAAGCTTTCTTT
TRBJ1-2,once,.,TRBV11-2,CASSLARVTGYGYTF,TGTGCCAGCAGCTTAGCCAGAGTTACAGGGTATGGCTACACCTTC
TRBJ2-3,.,TRBD1,TRBV7-2,CASSYRTGRYSDTQYF,TGTGCCAGCAGCTACAGGACAGGACGGTATTCAGATACGCAGTATTTT
TRBJ2-7,once,.,TRBV5-1,CASSPPDSATYEQYF,TGCGCCAGCAGCCCGCCGGACAGCGCAACTTACGAGCAGTACTTC
TRBJ1-2,.,.,TRBV6-5,CASSNRPLYGYTF,TGTGCCAGCAGTAACAGGCCGCTTTATGGCTACACCTTC
TRBJ2-2,.,.,TRBV7-2,CASSTGTTNTGELFF,TGTGCCAGCAGCACAGGGACTACAAACACCGGGGAGCTGTTTTTT
TRBJ2-1,.,TRBD2,TRBV5-1,CASSSSGGSYNEQFF,TGCGCCAGCAGCTCTAGCGGGGGGTCCTACAATGAGCAGTTCTTC
TRBJ2-5,once,.,TRBV21-1,CASPDRVGVLRGETQYF,TGTGCCAGCCCGGACAGGGTGGGGGTATTGAGGGGAGAGACCCAGTACTTC
TRBJ2-5,.,TRBD1,TRBV5-4,CASRQDRAQETQYF,TGTGCCAGCAGACAAGACAGGGCACAAGAGACCCAGTACTTC
TRBJ1-4,few,TRBD1,TRBV5-8,CASSLGRGQGNIDNEKLFF,TGTGCCAGCAGCTTGGGAAGGGGACAGGGTAATATCGATAATGAAAAACTGTTTTTT
TRBJ2-1,.,TRBD1,TRBV5-1,CASSRRQGVDYEQFF,TGCGCCAGCAGCCGACGACAGGGGGTTGACTATGAGCAGTTCTTC
TRBJ2-1,.,TRBD2,TRBV9,CASSVTSGREQFF,TGTGCCAGCAGCGTCACTAGCGGTCGTGAGCAGTTCTTC
TRBJ1-2,.,TRBD1,TRBV27,CASSNQGVGYGYTF,TGTGCCAGCAGTAATCAGGGGGTTGGCTATGGCTACACCTTC
TRBJ1-5,.,.,TRBV2,CASSERSASNQPQHF,TGTGCCAGCAGTGAGCGGTCCGCCTCCAATCAGCCCCAGCATTTT
TRBJ2-7,.,TRBD1,TRBV2,CASRQQTGTAYEQYF,TGTGCCAGCAGGCAGCAGACCGGGACAGCCTACGAGCAGTACTTC
TRBJ2-1,.,TRBD2,TRBV7-2,CASSNSGSYNEQFF,TGTGCCAGCAGCAATAGCGGGTCCTACAATGAGCAGTTCTTC
TRBJ2-4,.,TRBD1,TRBV6-1,CASSEDLARGQKEYF,TGTGCCAGCAGTGAAGACCTTGCCCGGGGACAGAAAGAGTACTTC
TRBJ2-5,.,TRBD2,TRBV9,CASSPRTGTTQETQYF,TGTGCCAGCAGCCCCCGGACCGGGACTACTCAAGAGACCCAGTACTTC
TRBJ2-2,few,.,TRBV6-5,CASRGQYDTGELFF,TGTGCCAGCAGGGGGCAGTACGACACCGGGGAGCTGTTTTTT
TRBJ2-5,.,TRBD1,TRBV5-6,CASSRTGAYQETQYF,TGTGCCAGCAGTAGGACAGGGGCCTACCAAGAGACCCAGTACTTC
TRBJ2-1,.,TRBD1,TRBV13,CASSLSQGAGNEQFF,TGTGCCAGCAGCTTATCCCAGGGGGCGGGGAATGAGCAGTTCTTC
TRBJ1-6,.,.,TRBV5-1,CASRQQVTYSPLHF,TGCGCCAGCAGACAACAGGTTACCTATTCACCCCTCCACTTT
TRBJ2-7,.,.,TRBV28,CASRGLNYEQYF,TGTGCCAGCAGGGGACTGAACTACGAGCAGTACTTC
TRBJ2-3,.,.,TRBV7-2,CASSLWGGATDTQYF,TGTGCCAGCAGCTTATGGGGGGGGGCCACAGATACGCAGTATTTT
TRBJ1-1,.,.,TRBV12-5,CASGLEQNTEAFF,TGTGCTAGTGGTTTGGAACAGAACACTGAAGCTTTCTTT
TRBJ1-1,.,TRBD1,TRBV2,CASSVDRDLTEAFF,TGTGCCAGCAGTGTAGACAGGGATTTGACTGAAGCTTTCTTT
TRBJ2-1,.,TRBD2,TRBV7-3,CASSPMVVASGYNEQFF,TGTGCCAGCAGCCCAATGGTAGTGGCTAGCGGGTACAATGAGCAGTTCTTC
TRBJ2-3,.,.,TRBV5-1,CASSDSAGGDTQYF,TGCGCCAGCAGCGACTCGGCCGGCGGAGATACGCAGTATTTT
TRBJ1-5,.,TRBD1,TRBV6-2/TRBV6-3,CASSTGGWGNQPQHF,TGTGCCAGCAGTACAGGGGGCTGGGGCAATCAGCCCCAGCATTTT